This T cell receptor beta chain was recorded in a study of blood T cell repertoires in COVID-19. Study context: COVID-19 samples from acute and convalescent phases originated in the United States, Italy and Spain. T cells, B-cell-depleted T cells, or PBMCs supplied cDNA or gDNA.

Methods used by the authors: Reference gene primers were amplified, and this amplification served to estimate nucleated cell counts. Assay: immunoSEQ multiplex PCR; the TCRdb copy retains only in-frame clones and omits some. The DNA gave D and trimming, while V, J and clone size come from that table. Of under 150,000 clones listed, less than 90% are singletons. V was clipped by 0 bases and J by 9 bases; unmatched bases: 7. This CDR3 has 16 residues. CDR1 is LGHNA, CDR2 YNFKEQ, per germline. The TCR comes from a man between 65 and 85 years old with acute or convalescent COVID-19. The sequencing sample was made of peripheral blood. The chain is built from TRBV4-2 and TRBJ1-6; 8 nucleotides align to TRBD1. The CDR3 DNA reads as TGTGCCAGCAGCCAAGAGGCAGGGGGCATCGGTTCACCCCTCCACTTT. Its translation is CASSQEAGGIGSPLHF.